This T cell receptor beta chain was profiled in a study of Graves' ophthalmopathy and Graves' hyperthyroidism. Turning to this clonotype: Its antigen is still unknown.

Other autoimmune disease, uncontrolled infection, pregnancy and lactation led to exclusion. RNA transcripts were the template, and TCR beta CDR3 regions were amplified from them. Second-round multiplex PCR came after a first-round RT-PCR that employed HTBI primers. TCRdb passed the multiplex PCR reads through MiXCR, listing each CDR3 protein once. The table has 1 million to 1.3 million distinct CDR3 sequences, 35% to 40% seen once. This CDR3 region has 17 residues. Per the germline V gene, CDR1 is GTSNPN and CDR2 is SVGIG (reference sequence). V lost 1 base, J lost 1 base, and 8 bases stayed unmatched. Study-level results: With a specificity of about 75% and a sensitivity of more than 65%, the model predicted ophthalmopathy progression.

This chain connects TRBV30 to TRBJ2-5, with TRBD2 identical over 11 bases. Sequenced sample: peripheral blood or thyroid tissue (not recorded which). The TCR was taken from an adult man with Graves' hyperthyroidism. Here the CDR3 DNA reads TGTGCCTGGAGTGCAGGACTAGCGGGCCCTGGCCAAGAGACCCAGTACTTC. Its protein is CAWSAGLAGPGQETQYF.